These 29 T cell receptor beta chains share one sample of origin, sequenced in a study of blood T cells in healthy people across ages. Alongside a J-beta primer mix, a sample-barcoded 5' primer served in a second PCR lasting 7 to 11 cycles. TCRdb re-analysed the 5' RACE reads in MiXCR, keeping a single row per CDR3 protein. This table holds 800,000 to 900,000 distinct CDR3 sequences, 62% found once. The source material was blood. Receptors originate from a man aged 30 to 45 in good health.

V is TRBV5-1 and J is TRBJ2-1, with TRBD2 identical over 13 bases. V dropped 3 bases and J dropped 5; count of bases not matched to a gene: 5. Germline CDR1 SGHRS, CDR2 YFSETQ. The CDR3 loop spans 16 amino acids. In DNA form, the CDR3 reads TGCGCCAGCAGCTCCAAACTAGCGGGGGGGAACAATGAGCAGTTCTTC. It specifies CASSSKLAGGNNEQFF.

This clonotype was counted between two and nine times. This sequence joins TRBV6-5 and TRBJ2-3; D is ambiguous. Trimming removed 5 bases at V and 5 bases at J, with 11 bases between. The CDR3 runs 13 residues. CDR1 is MNHEY and CDR2 is SVGAGI in the germline V gene. The CDR3 DNA follows: TGTGCCAGCAGTGTAATGAATGGAGATACGCAGTATTTT. As protein: CASSVMNGDTQYF.

The chain couples TRBV7-9 to TRBJ2-1; D gene uncertain. The CDR3 is 11 amino acids. V was shortened by 4 bases and J by 15 bases, with 13 bases between the two germline ends. The germline gives CDR1 SEHNR, CDR2 FQNEAQ (reference sequence). The CDR3 DNA follows: TGTGCCAGCAGCTACCAAGAGGTTCGGTTCTTC. It codes for CASSYQEVRFF.

CDR3 in amino acids: CASSSTGRGGYNEQFF. CDR3 sequence (DNA): TGTGCCAGCAGCTCCACAGGGCGGGGGGGCTACAATGAGCAGTTCTTC. The chain recombines TRBV11-1 with TRBJ2-1; 9 nucleotides match TRBD2. Germline V gives CDR1 SGHAT, CDR2 FQDESV (reference sequence). This CDR3 has 16 residues. V shed 4 bases and J 3 bases; nucleotides not matched to a gene: 7.

CDR3 bases: TGTGCCAGCAGCCAAGAAAGACAGGCCCCCCCCTACGAGCAGTACTTC. Translating gives CASSQERQAPPYEQYF. The chain recombines TRBV3-1 with TRBJ2-7, with a possible D match to TRBD1 (6 bases). The CDR3 covers 16 residues. Germline CDR1 and CDR2: LGHDT and YNNKEL (reference sequence). The V end lost 0 bases, the J end lost 2 bases, and 14 bases lay between the germline ends.

This clonotype has a handful of counts. The gene calls are TRBV12-3 or TRBV12-4 and TRBJ2-3, with D perhaps matching TRBD1 (6 bases). V was pared by 2 bases and J by 0 bases, with 9 bases between. The CDR3 has 15 amino acids. CDR3 in DNA: TGTGCCAGCAGTTTACTGACAGGCAGCACAGATACGCAGTATTTT. This encodes CASSLLTGSTDTQYF.

The chain joins TRBV2 to TRBJ1-5; D call uncertain. V lost 8 bases, J lost 5 bases, and 13 bases lay in between. The germline V gene has CDR1 SNHLY and CDR2 FYNNEI. The CDR3 spans 13 residues. In DNA form, the CDR3 reads TGTGCCAGCCTCCGGATTCTGGATCAGCCCCAGCATTTT. Translation gives CASLRILDQPQHF.

J is TRBJ2-3 and V is TRBV6-5; D is undetermined. The CDR3 is 11 residues long. Germline-derived CDR1 and CDR2 are MNHEY and SVGAGI. The V and J ends lost 2 bases and 8 bases respectively, with 5 bases between them. The CDR3 DNA reads TGTGCCAGCAGTTACGGGGTTACGCAGTATTTT. Translation gives CASSYGVTQYF.

This clonotype was observed once. This chain links TRBV2 with TRBJ2-2, with TRBD1 identical over 10 bases. The CDR3 length is 13 residues. Germline assignment: CDR1 SNHLY and CDR2 FYNNEI. Germline trimming cut 8 bases from V and 7 bases from J; bases unmatched to any gene: 4. The CDR3 sequence is CASAWTGGGELFF. CDR3 DNA sequence: TGTGCCAGCGCTTGGACAGGGGGCGGGGAGCTGTTTTTT.

The chain employs TRBV4-1 and TRBJ2-1, with 7 positions matching TRBD2. In germline, CDR1 is MGHRA, CDR2 YSYEKL. The CDR3 is 17 residues long. Unmatched junction bases numbered 11, after V lost 4 bases and J lost 2 bases. The CDR3 spells CASSRSVLASAYNEQFF. The DNA of the CDR3 is TGCGCCAGCAGCCGGTCGGTACTAGCGTCCGCCTACAATGAGCAGTTCTTC.

V usage is TRBV7-2 and J usage is TRBJ1-2; D gene uncertain. Deletions cut 5 bases from V and 1 base from J, with 11 bases between. In germline, CDR1 is SGHTA, CDR2 FQGNSA. CDR3 length: 14 amino acids. The chain's CDR3 is CASSLSQLNYGYTF. CDR3 in DNA: TGTGCCAGCAGCCTATCACAGCTTAACTATGGCTACACCTTC. The whole variable domain, remainder taken from reference TRBV7-2 and TRBJ1-2, is GAGVSQSPSNKVTEKGKDVELRCDPISGHTALYWYRQSLGQGLEFLIYFQGNSAPDKSGLPSDRFSAERTGGSVSTLTIQRTQQEDSAVYLCASSLSQLNYGYTFGSGTRLTVV.

J is TRBJ2-4 and V is TRBV27; D possibly corresponds to TRBD1 (7 bases). The DNA end lines up better with TRBJ2-7; the J call may be wrong. Germline V gene sequence: CDR1 MNHEY, CDR2 SMNVEV (reference sequence). The CDR3 runs 14 residues. This chain's CDR3 is CASSFQGGNYEQYF. The CDR3 nucleotides read TGTGCCAGCAGTTTTCAGGGGGGAAACTACGAGCAGTACTTC.

This clonotype appeared a single time. The chain is built from TRBV7-2 and TRBJ2-4, with 9 bases aligning to TRBD2. The CDR3 contains 14 residues. The germline CDR1 and CDR2 sequences are SGHTA and FQGNSA. V trimming: 5 bases; J trimming: 9 bases; junction bases outside the gene matches: 8. The CDR3 reads CASSPGGSGGIQYF. DNA for the CDR3: TGTGCCAGCAGCCCAGGAGGTAGCGGGGGCATTCAGTACTTC.

The V and J genes are TRBV24-1 and TRBJ1-2; D unresolved. V shed 4 bases and J shed 8 bases, with 10 bases lying between them. The germline V gene encodes CDR1 KGHDR and CDR2 SFDVKD. The CDR3 runs 12 residues. The CDR3: CATSEPVGGYTF. Written as DNA, the CDR3 is TGTGCCACCAGTGAGCCCGTGGGCGGCTACACCTTC.

The chain links TRBV18 to TRBJ1-1; a weak D match, TRBD1 (5 bases). V dropped 5 bases and J dropped 4 bases, with 14 bases sitting between them. The CDR3 is 14 amino acids. Germline CDR1 is KGHSH and CDR2 is LQKENI. CDR3 DNA: TGTGCCAGCTCAGAGGGGCCCGGGGCCACTGAAGCTTTCTTT. This gives the protein CASSEGPGATEAFF.

The chain recombines TRBV20-1 with TRBJ2-7; TRBD2 matches 11 bases. Unmatched junction bases numbered 5, after V lost 6 bases and J lost 1 base. The CDR3 consists of 14 residues. Germline-derived CDR1 and CDR2 are DFQATT and SNEGSKA (reference sequence). CDR3 residues: CSAALAGGSYEQYF. The CDR3 bases are TGCAGTGCAGCTCTAGCGGGGGGATCCTACGAGCAGTACTTC.

Comment on this clonotype: The junction shows a germline mismatch at one end, possibly a read error. V usage is TRBV7-2 and J usage is TRBJ2-3, with 14 bases fitting TRBD2. Germline CDR1 is SGHTA and CDR2 is FQGNSA. This CDR3 has 17 residues. CDR3: CASSTQTSGGATGTQYF. CDR3 coding DNA: TGTGCCAGCAGCACCCAGACTAGCGGGGGGGCGACAGGTACGCAGTATTTT.

In this sample, this clonotype turned up a few times. The chain has TRBV4-2 and TRBJ2-7; TRBD2 aligns across 9 bases. The junction had 6 bases not matched to a gene; V was cut back by 3 bases and J by 6 bases. Germline CDR1 LGHNA, CDR2 YNFKEQ. The CDR3 runs to 14 residues. In DNA, the CDR3 is TGTGCCAGCAGCCAGAGGGGACTAGCTTCCGAGCAGTACTTC. It translates to CASSQRGLASEQYF.

This clonotype came up a few times. J is TRBJ1-2 and V is TRBV12-3 or TRBV12-4, with 7 bases fitting TRBD1. The J segment lost 2 bases and the V segment lost 1 base, leaving 7 bases of the junction unmatched. The CDR3 is 16 residues long. CDR3 residues: CASSLVPGQENYGYTF. Written as DNA, the CDR3 is TGTGCCAGCAGTTTAGTCCCCGGACAGGAGAACTATGGCTACACCTTC.

V usage is TRBV12-3 or TRBV12-4 and J usage is TRBJ1-4; maybe TRBD1 (6 bases). CDR3 length: 15 amino acids. Trimming cost V 6 bases and J 7 bases, with 18 bases left between them. The CDR3 sequence is CASSRLLVTGEKLFF. For the CDR3, the DNA is TGTGCCAGCAGCCGACTCCTCGTGACAGGTGAAAAACTGTTTTTT.

The CDR3 DNA reads as TGTGCCAGCACCCAGGGGACAGGGTACGGTCAGGAGCAGTTCTTC. Protein sequence: CASTQGTGYGQEQFF. The chain recombines TRBV12-3 or TRBV12-4 with TRBJ2-1; TRBD1 agrees at 9 bases. There are 15 residues in the CDR3. V shed 7 bases and J 10 bases; nucleotides not matched to a gene: 14.

This rearrangement joins TRBV7-9 to TRBJ2-1; D not resolved. Looked up from germline, CDR1 is SEHNR and CDR2 is FQNEAQ (reference sequence). This CDR3 spans 15 amino acids. Trimming cost V 5 bases and J 0 bases, with 11 bases left between them. The CDR3 protein is CASSPVGSSYNEQFF. In DNA form, the CDR3 reads TGTGCCAGCAGCCCTGTGGGAAGCTCCTACAATGAGCAGTTCTTC. Using reference TRBV7-9 and TRBJ2-1 for the parts outside the CDR3, the full variable domain is DTGVSQNPRHKITKRGQNVTFRCDPISEHNRLYWYRQTLGQGPEFLTYFQNEAQLEKSRLLSDRFSAERPKGSFSTLEIQRTEQGDSAMYLCASSPVGSSYNEQFFGPGTRLTVL.

There are a few counts of this clonotype. V usage is TRBV6-2 or TRBV6-3 and J usage is TRBJ2-7; either TRBD1 or TRBD2 may supply D (6 bases each). Germline V lookup: CDR1 MNHEY, CDR2 SVGEGT. V dropped 8 bases and J dropped 5 bases, with 13 bases sitting between them. The CDR3 consists of 12 residues. Written as DNA, the CDR3 is TGTGCCAGCGGCAGGGGAGGAGACGAGCAGTACTTC. Amino acid sequence: CASGRGGDEQYF.

V usage is TRBV20-1 and J usage is TRBJ2-1; 11 bases fit TRBD2. The germline V gene has CDR1 DFQATT and CDR2 SNEGSKA (reference sequence). The CDR3 is made up of 18 amino acids. After removal of 0 bases from V and 1 base from J, the junction contained 8 bases not matched to a gene. The CDR3, as DNA: TGCAGTGCTAGAGATCTCACTAGCGGGGGCCAATCCTACAATGAGCAGTTCTTC. Its protein product is CSARDLTSGGQSYNEQFF.

The J gene is TRBJ2-2, the V gene TRBV14; D gene uncertain. Trimming removed 4 bases at V and 0 bases at J, with 12 bases between. CDR1 is SGHDN, CDR2 FVKESK, per germline. This CDR3 spans 16 amino acids. The CDR3 sequence: CASSPGTPANTGELFF. The CDR3 region has the DNA TGTGCCAGCAGCCCAGGTACCCCAGCGAACACCGGGGAGCTGTTTTTT.

The chain recombines TRBV4-3 with TRBJ2-6; D may be TRBD1 or TRBD2 (6 bases each). V was shortened by 4 bases and J by 0 bases, with 22 bases between the two germline ends. In germline, CDR1 is LGHNA, CDR2 YSLEER. The CDR3 runs 20 residues. The CDR3 region is CASSRQISSGAASGANVLTF. DNA of the CDR3: TGCGCCAGCAGCCGACAGATTAGCTCGGGGGCGGCCTCTGGGGCCAACGTCCTGACTTTC.

The chain couples TRBV12-3 or TRBV12-4 to TRBJ2-7; 11 nucleotides agree with TRBD2. J lost 4 bases, V lost 3 bases, and 8 bases had no gene match. The CDR3 consists of 16 residues. The CDR3: CASSFSSGGQLYEQYF. The CDR3 region has the DNA TGTGCCAGCAGTTTCTCTAGCGGGGGGCAACTTTACGAGCAGTACTTC.

This clonotype was seen a single time. This CDR3 reads CAWSPSRYNSPLHF. Here the CDR3 DNA reads TGTGCCTGGAGTCCCAGCAGATATAATTCACCCCTCCACTTT. The V gene is TRBV30, the J gene TRBJ1-6; the D is unclear. This CDR3 spans 14 amino acids. V was trimmed by 2 bases and J by 4 bases, leaving 9 bases between them. CDR1 and CDR2 (germline): GTSNPN, SVGIG (reference sequence).

This clonotype has only a few counts. J is TRBJ2-1 and V is TRBV12-3 or TRBV12-4; D is perhaps TRBD1 (6 bases). V lost 1 base and J 8 bases, leaving 9 bases between the germline ends. This CDR3 has 13 amino acids. CDR3 bases: TGTGCCAGCAGTTTAGGACAGGTCGATGAGCAGTTCTTC. It translates to CASSLGQVDEQFF.